These 10 T cell receptor beta chains originate from one sample sequenced in a study of radiotherapy plus CTLA-4 blockade in lung cancer. The table came from immunoSEQ multiplex PCR; TCRdb's copy has only in-frame clones and leaves some out. Of 70,000 to 100,000 clones listed, approximately 84% are singletons. The material sequenced was peripheral blood, taken from a patient treated with radiotherapy plus ipilimumab. These receptors originate from a human donor with non-small cell lung cancer who had a partial response to radiotherapy plus ipilimumab.

The chain joins TRBV30 to TRBJ2-7; tentative D call: TRBD1 (6 bases). In germline, CDR1 is GTSNPN, CDR2 SVGIG (reference sequence). Trimming shortened V by 0 bases and J by 3 bases, and 15 bases separated the two germline ends. The CDR3 extends over 15 amino acids. CDR3 nucleotides: TGTGCCTGGAGTGTAGGTGGACAGCTACACTACGAGCAGTACTTC. Translating gives CAWSVGGQLHYEQYF.

The genes are TRBV5-6 and TRBJ2-1, with 8 bases matching TRBD2. J lost 7 bases, V lost 2 bases, and 8 bases had no gene match. The CDR3 contains 15 residues. The germline gives CDR1 SGHDT, CDR2 YYEEEE. The CDR3, as DNA: TGTGCCAGCAGCTTCAAGAGGACTAGCAATAATGAGCAGTTCTTC. It is translated as CASSFKRTSNNEQFF.

This chain joins TRBV11-2 and TRBJ2-3; TRBD2 agrees at 9 bases. Looked up from germline, CDR1 is SGHAT and CDR2 is FQNNGV. V gave up 2 bases and J gave up 1 base; unmatched junction bases: 1. This CDR3 spans 15 amino acids. The CDR3 nucleotides are TGTGCCAGCAGCTTAAGACTAGCGGGCACAGATACGCAGTATTTT. Its protein product is CASSLRLAGTDTQYF.

This clone was seen a handful of times. The rearrangement links TRBV14 to TRBJ1-1; unclear D gene. V lost 1 base to trimming and J lost 4 bases, with 4 bases between them. Per germline, CDR1 SGHDN and CDR2 FVKESK. CDR3 size: 12 residues. CDR3 in DNA: TGTGCCAGCAGCCAAGGGCTCACTGAAGCTTTCTTT. Its protein is CASSQGLTEAFF.

V is TRBV5-4 and J is TRBJ2-1; D gene unclear. The V gene lost 4 bases and the J gene lost 4 bases, with 12 bases spanning the gap. The CDR3 loop spans 14 amino acids. Germline CDR1 SGHNT, CDR2 YYREEE (reference sequence). The chain's CDR3 is CASSKQSIYNEQFF. The CDR3 DNA sequence: TGTGCCAGCAGCAAACAAAGTATTTACAATGAGCAGTTCTTC.

The chain combines TRBV19 with TRBJ1-2, with 8 bases matching TRBD1. This CDR3 comprises 14 residues. Trimming cost V 8 bases and J 2 bases; bases outside gene matches: 7. Looked up from germline, CDR1 is LNHDA and CDR2 is SQIVND (reference sequence). The CDR3 coding sequence is TGTGCCAGTGTCCCGGACAGGGCGAACTATGGCTACACCTTC. Its protein product is CASVPDRANYGYTF.

The V and J genes are TRBV27 and TRBJ2-1, with 8 bases fitting TRBD2. The germline gives CDR1 MNHEY, CDR2 SMNVEV (reference sequence). V lost 2 bases and J lost 7; bases outside the gene matches: 31. The CDR3 spans 23 residues. The CDR3 DNA reads TGTGCCAGCAGTTTAAGGGTATGGGAGGATAGCGGGACTAATACCGTTGGGGGGAATGAGCAGTTCTTC. Its protein product is CASSLRVWEDSGTNTVGGNEQFF.

The rearrangement links TRBV6-5 to TRBJ2-7, with D perhaps matching TRBD1 (5 bases). Germline assignment: CDR1 MNHEY and CDR2 SVGAGI. The length of the CDR3 is 15 residues. V was trimmed by 0 bases and J by 4 bases, leaving 13 bases between them. DNA for the CDR3: TGTGCCAGCAGTTACTCGCCGGACACAGGATACGAGCAGTACTTC. This codes for CASSYSPDTGYEQYF.

This chain uses TRBV11-3 with TRBJ2-5; 7 bases are shared with TRBD1. CDR1 is SGHNT and CDR2 is YENEEA in the germline V gene. The CDR3 length is 15 residues. V dropped 3 bases and J dropped 4; count of bases not matched to a gene: 8. CDR3: CASSFRDRVGETQYF. The DNA of the CDR3 is TGTGCCAGCAGCTTCCGAGACAGGGTTGGAGAGACCCAGTACTTC.

V is TRBV28 and J is TRBJ2-1, with TRBD2 identical over 10 bases. V dropped 7 bases and J dropped 8; count of bases not matched to a gene: 11. The CDR3 loop spans 15 amino acids. Germline CDR1 reads MDHEN; CDR2 reads SYDVKM. This chain's CDR3 is CASTDAASGRHEQFF. CDR3 coding DNA: TGTGCCAGCACTGACGCGGCTAGCGGGAGACATGAGCAGTTCTTC.